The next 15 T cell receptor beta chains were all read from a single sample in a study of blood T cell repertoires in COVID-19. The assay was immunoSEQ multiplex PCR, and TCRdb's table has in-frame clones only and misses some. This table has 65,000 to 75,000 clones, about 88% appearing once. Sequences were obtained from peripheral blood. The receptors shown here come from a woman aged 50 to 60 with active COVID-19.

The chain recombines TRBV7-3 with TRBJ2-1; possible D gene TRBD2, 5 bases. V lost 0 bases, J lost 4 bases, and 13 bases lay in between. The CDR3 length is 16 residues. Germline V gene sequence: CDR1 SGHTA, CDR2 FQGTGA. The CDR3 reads CASSLTTRLPYNEQFF. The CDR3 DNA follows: TGTGCCAGCAGCTTAACGACGAGACTACCTTACAATGAGCAGTTCTTC.

CDR3 sequence: CARSLAPSQGSPDYEQYF. The CDR3 DNA sequence: TGTGCCAGAAGCTTGGCCCCCTCGCAGGGGTCCCCCGACTACGAGCAGTACTTC. The chain combines TRBV5-3 with TRBJ2-7, with D possibly matching TRBD1 (6 bases). TRBV5-3 is an ORF; its function is uncertain. The V and J ends lost 0 bases and 3 bases respectively, with 22 bases between them. The CDR3 runs 18 residues.

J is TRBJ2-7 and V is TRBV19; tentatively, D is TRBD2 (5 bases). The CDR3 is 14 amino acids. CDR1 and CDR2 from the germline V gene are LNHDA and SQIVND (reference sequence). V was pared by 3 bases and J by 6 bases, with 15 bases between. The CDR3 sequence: CASSMKPSGLEQYF. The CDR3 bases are TGTGCCAGTAGTATGAAACCCAGCGGCCTCGAGCAGTACTTC.

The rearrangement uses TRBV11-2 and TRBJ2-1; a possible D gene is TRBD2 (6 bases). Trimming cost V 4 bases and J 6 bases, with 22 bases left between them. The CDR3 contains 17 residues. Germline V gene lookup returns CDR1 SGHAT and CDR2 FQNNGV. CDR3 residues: CASSSIWGDRGSNEQFF. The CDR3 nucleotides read TGTGCCAGCAGCTCAATTTGGGGGGACCGAGGGAGCAATGAGCAGTTCTTC.

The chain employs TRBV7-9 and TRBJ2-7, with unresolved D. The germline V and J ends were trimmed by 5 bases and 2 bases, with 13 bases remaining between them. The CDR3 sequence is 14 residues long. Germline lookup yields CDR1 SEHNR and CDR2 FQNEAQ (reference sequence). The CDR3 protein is CASSHRTRTYEQYF. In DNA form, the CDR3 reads TGTGCCAGCAGCCATCGCACGCGGACCTACGAGCAGTACTTC.

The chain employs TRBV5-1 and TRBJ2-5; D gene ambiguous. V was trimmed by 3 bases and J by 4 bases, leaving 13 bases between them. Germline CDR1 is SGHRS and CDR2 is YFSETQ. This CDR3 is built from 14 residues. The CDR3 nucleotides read TGCGCCAGCAGCTCCGATCCTTCGGGAGAGACCCAGTACTTC. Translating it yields CASSSDPSGETQYF.

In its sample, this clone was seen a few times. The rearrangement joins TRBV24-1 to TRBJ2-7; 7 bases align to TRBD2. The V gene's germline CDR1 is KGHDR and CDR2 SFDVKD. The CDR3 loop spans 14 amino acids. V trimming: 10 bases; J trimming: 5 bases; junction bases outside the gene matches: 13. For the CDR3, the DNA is TGTGCCACTCCCAGGGCGCTGGGGGGGAACGAGCAGTACTTC. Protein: CATPRALGGNEQYF.

In DNA, the CDR3 is TGTGCCAGCACGGCCGGGACAGGGGGCACAACCGGGGAGCTGTTTTTT. It encodes CASTAGTGGTTGELFF. The gene calls are TRBV2 and TRBJ2-2; TRBD1 matches 12 bases. The V gene's germline CDR1 is SNHLY and CDR2 FYNNEI. V lost 7 bases to trimming and J lost 5 bases; unmatched junction nucleotides: 8. This CDR3 spans 16 amino acids.

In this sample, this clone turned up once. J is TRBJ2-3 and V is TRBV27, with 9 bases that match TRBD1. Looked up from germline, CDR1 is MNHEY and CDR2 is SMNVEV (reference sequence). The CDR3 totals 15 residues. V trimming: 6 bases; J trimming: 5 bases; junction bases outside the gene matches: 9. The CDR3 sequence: CASRAQQGAGDTQYF. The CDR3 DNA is TGTGCCAGCAGGGCGCAACAGGGGGCTGGAGATACGCAGTATTTT.

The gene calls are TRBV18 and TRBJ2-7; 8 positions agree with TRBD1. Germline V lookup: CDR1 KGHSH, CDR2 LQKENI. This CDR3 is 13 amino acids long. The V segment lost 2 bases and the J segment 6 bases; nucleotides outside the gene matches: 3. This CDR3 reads CASSPGQGREQYF. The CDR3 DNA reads TGTGCCAGCTCACCAGGACAGGGCCGCGAGCAGTACTTC.

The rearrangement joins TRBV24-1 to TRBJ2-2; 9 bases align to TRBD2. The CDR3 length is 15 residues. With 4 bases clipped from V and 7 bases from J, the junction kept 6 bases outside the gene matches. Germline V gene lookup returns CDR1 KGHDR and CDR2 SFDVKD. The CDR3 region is CATSDRGTSNGELFF. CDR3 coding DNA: TGTGCCACCAGTGACCGCGGGACTAGCAACGGGGAGCTGTTTTTT.

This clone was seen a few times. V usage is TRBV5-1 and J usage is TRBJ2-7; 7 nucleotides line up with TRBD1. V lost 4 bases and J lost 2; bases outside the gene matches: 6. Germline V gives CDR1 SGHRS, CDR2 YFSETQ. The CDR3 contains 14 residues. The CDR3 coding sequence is TGCGCCAGCAGCCCAAGGACAGGCCCCTACGAGCAGTACTTC. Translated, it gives CASSPRTGPYEQYF.

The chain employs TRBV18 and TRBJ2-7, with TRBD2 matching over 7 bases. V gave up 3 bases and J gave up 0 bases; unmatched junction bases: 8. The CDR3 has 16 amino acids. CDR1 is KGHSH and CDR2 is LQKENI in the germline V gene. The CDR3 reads CASSPRGGESSYEQYF. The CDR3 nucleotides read TGTGCCAGCTCACCTCGGGGAGGGGAGAGCTCCTACGAGCAGTACTTC.

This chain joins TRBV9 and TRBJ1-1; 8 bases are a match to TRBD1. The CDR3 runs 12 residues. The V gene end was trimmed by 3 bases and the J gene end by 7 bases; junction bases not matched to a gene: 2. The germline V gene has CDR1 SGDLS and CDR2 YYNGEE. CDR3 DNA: TGTGCCAGCAGCGACAGGGGGAATGAAGCTTTCTTT. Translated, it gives CASSDRGNEAFF.

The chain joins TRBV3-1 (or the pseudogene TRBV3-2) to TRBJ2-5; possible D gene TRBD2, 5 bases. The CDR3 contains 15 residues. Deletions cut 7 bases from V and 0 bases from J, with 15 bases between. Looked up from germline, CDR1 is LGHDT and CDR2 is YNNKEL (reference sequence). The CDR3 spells CASNPYGDYQETQYF. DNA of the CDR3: TGTGCCAGCAATCCATACGGGGATTACCAAGAGACCCAGTACTTC.